These T cell receptor beta chains were read from a single sample in a study of T-cell reconstitution after alpha-beta-depleted transplantation in children. MiXCR, applied by TCRdb to the PCR reads, yields one record per CDR3 protein. Of roughly 100,000 distinct CDR3 sequences listed, about 7.5% are singletons. The starting material was PBMCs, obtained before TCRalphabeta/CD19-depleted stem cell transplant. These receptors were taken from a boy younger than 10 with acute lymphoblastic leukemia, due to receive a stem cell transplant. The CDR3 runs from the conserved cysteine through the conserved F or W. A D gene is named only where the DNA matches it firmly. The size entry is marked missing in some rows and otherwise reads once, few, many or a size class.

>NA|TRBJ2-3|TRBD2|TRBV5-1
CASSPLASGGITDTQYF
TGCGCCAGCAGCCCTTTGGCGAGCGGGGGGATTACAGATACGCAGTATTTT
>many|TRBJ1-4|NA|TRBV7-9
CASSSPWDEKLFF
TGTGCCAGCAGCTCCCCTTGGGATGAAAAACTGTTTTTT
>NA|TRBJ2-3|NA|TRBV7-2
CASSTLPVGPDTQYF
TGTGCCAGCAGTACCTTACCCGTGGGCCCAGATACGCAGTATTTT
>many|TRBJ2-7|NA|TRBV28
CASSLKYEQYF
TGTGCCAGCAGTTTGAAATACGAGCAGTACTTC
>many|TRBJ2-1|NA|TRBV6-5
CASSYNQEGHEQFF
TGTGCCAGCAGTTACAACCAGGAGGGGCATGAGCAGTTCTTC
>many|TRBJ1-2|TRBD1|TRBV29-1
CSALPRDRAFYGYTF
TGCAGCGCCCTCCCAAGGGACAGGGCGTTCTATGGCTACACCTTC
>NA|TRBJ2-3|NA|TRBV7-6
CASSLGAGALTDTQYF
TGTGCCAGCAGCTTAGGGGCGGGGGCGTTGACAGATACGCAGTATTTT
>many|TRBJ2-3|TRBD2|TRBV10-3
CAISPGLARGADTQYF
TGTGCCATCAGTCCGGGACTAGCGAGGGGGGCAGATACGCAGTATTTT
>many|TRBJ2-6|NA|TRBV2
CASSELGFLLSSGANVLTF
TGTGCCAGCAGTGAACTAGGGTTCCTGCTATCCTCTGGGGCCAACGTCCTGACTTTC
>NA|TRBJ2-7|TRBD1|TRBV12-3/TRBV12-4
CASSNRQGAYEQYF
TGTGCCAGCAGTAACCGACAGGGGGCCTACGAGCAGTACTTC
>few|TRBJ1-2|TRBD1|TRBV27
CASSPRTGTGHTF
TGTGCCAGCAGTCCCAGGACAGGGACAGGGCACACCTTC
>many|TRBJ2-1|NA|TRBV5-1
CASGSGVNEQFF
TGCGCCAGCGGATCAGGGGTCAATGAGCAGTTCTTC
>many|TRBJ2-5|TRBD2|TRBV9
CASSVGTTSGPKETQYF
TGTGCCAGCAGCGTAGGAACGACTAGCGGTCCTAAAGAGACCCAGTACTTC
>NA|TRBJ1-5|NA|TRBV7-2
CASSHAGSNQPQHF
TGTGCCAGCAGCCATGCTGGAAGCAATCAGCCCCAGCATTTT
>many|TRBJ2-5|NA|TRBV20-1
CSASQGLETQYF
TGCAGTGCGTCCCAGGGGCTGGAGACCCAGTACTTC
>NA|TRBJ1-6|TRBD1|TRBV7-2
CASSLYRGPPLHF
TGTGCCAGCAGCCTATACAGGGGGCCACCCCTCCACTTT
>few|TRBJ2-7|NA|TRBV6-2/TRBV6-3
CASKQDVRYEQYF
TGTGCCAGCAAACAGGACGTTCGGTACGAGCAGTACTTC
>few|TRBJ2-1|TRBD2|TRBV12-3/TRBV12-4
CASTKVLAGGNEQFF
TGTGCCAGCACCAAGGTACTAGCGGGGGGAAATGAGCAGTTCTTC
>many|TRBJ2-2|NA|TRBV10-2
CASSAVHSPNTGELFF
TGCGCCAGCAGTGCTGTCCATAGCCCTAACACCGGGGAGCTGTTTTTT
>many|TRBJ2-1|NA|TRBV5-1
CASSLAGEQFF
TGCGCCAGCAGCTTGGCGGGGGAGCAGTTCTTC
>many|TRBJ2-1|TRBD1|TRBV7-9
CASSPWDRTYNEQFF
TGTGCCAGCAGCCCCTGGGACAGGACCTACAATGAGCAGTTCTTC
>many|TRBJ2-5|NA|TRBV5-6
CASSWKETQYF
TGTGCCAGCAGCTGGAAAGAGACCCAGTACTTC
>many|TRBJ2-1|TRBD2|TRBV5-6
CASSLGGGGYNEQFF
TGCGCCAGCAGCTTAGGTGGCGGGGGATACAATGAGCAGTTCTTC
>many|TRBJ2-1|NA|TRBV7-6
CASSLSREGLGNEQFF
TGTGCCAGCAGCTTAAGTCGCGAAGGGTTGGGTAATGAGCAGTTCTTC
>few|TRBJ2-7|TRBD1|TRBV28
CASSYRGSPYEQYF
TGTGCCAGCAGTTACAGGGGGTCCCCTTACGAGCAGTACTTC
>NA|TRBJ1-4|TRBD1|TRBV5-6
CASSPWTGINEKLFF
TGTGCCAGCAGCCCTTGGACAGGAATTAATGAAAAACTGTTTTTT
>many|TRBJ2-1|TRBD1|TRBV10-2
CASRPGDRGSYNEQFF
TGCGCCAGCAGGCCTGGGGACAGGGGATCCTACAATGAGCAGTTCTTC
>once|TRBJ2-3|TRBD2|TRBV4-1
CAGSQATSGPDTQYF
TGCGCCGGCAGCCAAGCGACTAGCGGGCCAGATACGCAGTATTTT
>NA|TRBJ1-1|NA|TRBV4-1
CASSQLRWGTEAFF
TGCGCCAGCAGCCAACTGCGCTGGGGCACTGAAGCTTTCTTT
>many|TRBJ2-7|NA|TRBV4-1
CASSQDVGAPNYEQYF
TGCGCCAGCAGCCAAGATGTTGGGGCACCCAACTACGAGCAGTACTTC
>NA|TRBJ2-5|TRBD2|TRBV3-1
CASSQGGGARGETQYF
TGTGCCAGCAGCCAAGGCGGGGGGGCCCGTGGAGAGACCCAGTACTTC
>few|TRBJ1-2|TRBD1|TRBV7-2
CASSIRQGARGYTF
TGTGCCAGCAGCATCAGACAGGGGGCTAGGGGCTACACCTTC
>few|TRBJ2-1|TRBD2|TRBV7-3
CASSLSSLAGEQFF
TGTGCCAGCAGCTTAAGTTCCCTAGCGGGGGAGCAGTTCTTC
>many|TRBJ2-1|NA|TRBV12-3/TRBV12-4
CASTTVTNEQFF
TGTGCCAGCACTACTGTCACTAATGAGCAGTTCTTC
>many|TRBJ1-1|NA|TRBV4-3
CASSQKSLGGWTEAFF
TGCGCCAGCAGCCAAAAGTCCCTAGGGGGGTGGACTGAAGCTTTCTTT
>many|TRBJ2-6|NA|TRBV5-1
CASSSRVGGANVLTF
TGCGCCAGCAGCTCCAGGGTCGGTGGGGCCAACGTCCTGACTTTC
>many|TRBJ1-5|TRBD1|TRBV5-5
CASSLGRGQNQPQHF
TGTGCCAGCAGCTTGGGCAGGGGGCAAAATCAGCCCCAGCATTTT
>NA|TRBJ2-3|NA|TRBV5-1
CASSLGYRTDTQYF
TGCGCCAGCAGCTTGGGGTATAGGACAGATACGCAGTATTTT
>few|TRBJ2-7|NA|TRBV9
CASSPGHSSYEQYF
TGTGCCAGCAGCCCGGGGCATAGCTCCTACGAGCAGTACTTC
>few|TRBJ2-5|TRBD1|TRBV19
CASRDRGETQYF
TGTGCCAGTAGGGACAGGGGAGAGACCCAGTACTTC
>few|TRBJ2-5|TRBD1|TRBV20-1
CSAREQQGAWETQYF
TGCAGTGCTAGAGAACAGCAGGGGGCATGGGAGACCCAGTACTTC